One sample yielded the 18 T cell receptor beta chains listed below, sequenced in a study of B cell selection in AIRE deficiency (dated by TCRdb to 2018 to 2020). The library was made by the immunoSEQ multiplex PCR assay. Not all clones reach the TCRdb copy of this immuneACCESS table, which keeps in-frame sequences only. Checked studies attribute under half of the gap to unresolved V genes and leave the rest unexplained. The sample contains tens of thousands of clones, approximately 96% of them found a single time. Clones ranked in the top ten supply 0.2% of the sample. CD4+CD127+ cells were sorted as the conventional CD4 T cell population. The sequenced sample consisted of conventional CD4+ T cells sorted from PBMCs. The origin of the receptors is a human donor with AIRE deficiency.

The gene calls are TRBV7-2 and TRBJ2-7, with 7 bases that match TRBD1. The CDR3 loop spans 14 amino acids. The junction had 6 bases not matched to a gene; V was cut back by 5 bases and J by 2 bases. Looked up from germline, CDR1 is SGHTA and CDR2 is FQGNSA. The CDR3 nucleotides are TGTGCCAGCAGCCTTCGACAGGGCGCCTACGAGCAGTACTTC. Residues: CASSLRQGAYEQYF.

The chain combines TRBV7-2 with TRBJ2-1; D not resolved. The CDR3 loop spans 14 amino acids. CDR1 and CDR2 from the germline V gene are SGHTA and FQGNSA. V was cut by 4 bases and J by 1 base, with 8 bases left in between. CDR3 in DNA: TGTGCCAGCAGCTCAGTAGGGTCCTACAATGAGCAGTTCTTC. This sequence encodes CASSSVGSYNEQFF.

The chain combines TRBV18 with TRBJ2-7, with 8 nucleotides matching TRBD1. This CDR3 region has 14 residues. CDR1 is KGHSH, CDR2 LQKENI, per germline. J was trimmed by 5 bases and V by 3 bases; bases with no gene match: 6. CDR3: CASSPLAGGHEQYF. The CDR3 DNA sequence: TGTGCCAGCTCACCTCTTGCAGGGGGCCACGAGCAGTACTTC. The full variable domain, rest sourced from reference TRBV18 and TRBJ2-7, is NAGVMQNPRHLVRRRGQEARLRCSPMKGHSHVYWYRQLPEEGLKFMVYLQKENIIDESGMPKERFSAEFPKEGPSILRIQQVVRGDSAAYFCASSPLAGGHEQYFGPGTRLTVT.

This clone was detected only once. The gene calls are TRBV6-6 and TRBJ2-2; 7 positions agree with TRBD1. Germline CDR1 and CDR2: MNHNY and SVGAGI (reference sequence). V lost 6 bases and J lost 2; bases outside the gene matches: 9. This CDR3 region has 16 residues. The CDR3 reads CASSPQGQRNTGELFF. In DNA form, the CDR3 reads TGTGCCAGCAGCCCCCAGGGACAGCGTAACACCGGGGAGCTGTTTTTT.

The V call is TRBV14, the J call TRBJ2-7; D unresolved. The germline V and J ends were trimmed by 2 bases and 7 bases, with 6 bases remaining between them. Germline CDR1 SGHDN, CDR2 FVKESK. The CDR3 covers 11 residues. The CDR3: CASSQRREQYF. CDR3 nucleotide sequence: TGTGCCAGCAGCCAAAGGCGGGAGCAGTACTTC.

The chain joins TRBV6-5 to TRBJ1-3, with D possibly TRBD1 on 5 matching bases. The V end lost 0 bases, the J end lost 2 bases, and 8 bases lay between the germline ends. The CDR3 covers 15 residues. Germline CDR1 is MNHEY and CDR2 is SVGAGI. CDR3 residues: CASSYSGGAGNTIYF. The CDR3 DNA is TGTGCCAGCAGTTACTCCGGGGGAGCTGGAAACACCATATATTTT.

The V and J genes are TRBV4-2 and TRBJ2-3, with D unresolved. Germline CDR1 reads LGHNA; CDR2 reads YNFKEQ. V shed 0 bases and J shed 0 bases, with 7 bases lying between them. This CDR3 has 15 amino acids. The CDR3 nucleotides are TGTGCCAGCAGCCAAGATGCCCTTAGCACAGATACGCAGTATTTT. This sequence encodes CASSQDALSTDTQYF.

The genes are TRBV7-2 and TRBJ2-1; D gene uncertain. The V and J ends lost 4 bases and 3 bases respectively, with 1 base between them. There are 11 residues in the CDR3. Germline V lookup: CDR1 SGHTA, CDR2 FQGNSA. CDR3 DNA: TGTGCCAGCAGCTACTACAATGAGCAGTTCTTC. This translates into CASSYYNEQFF. The complete variable domain, with remaining parts taken from reference TRBV7-2 and TRBJ2-1, reads GAGVSQSPSNKVTEKGKDVELRCDPISGHTALYWYRQSLGQGLEFLIYFQGNSAPDKSGLPSDRFSAERTGGSVSTLTIQRTQQEDSAVYLCASSYYNEQFFGPGTRLTVL.

This clone was counted only a few times. This chain uses TRBV6-1 with TRBJ2-7; 9 nucleotides align to TRBD1. CDR1 and CDR2 (germline): MNHNS, SASEGT. With 5 bases clipped from V and 4 bases from J, the junction kept 9 bases outside the gene matches. The CDR3 runs to 15 residues. CDR3 residues: CASSPSGTGIYEQYF. CDR3 nucleotides: TGTGCCAGCAGTCCTTCCGGGACAGGGATTTACGAGCAGTACTTC.

This chain uses TRBV5-6 with TRBJ1-6; 10 positions agree with TRBD1. This CDR3 is 14 amino acids long. Germline loops: CDR1 SGHDT, CDR2 YYEEEE. V trimming: 0 bases; J trimming: 13 bases; junction bases outside the gene matches: 4. The CDR3 sequence is CASSLGQGAFPLHF. DNA of the CDR3: TGTGCCAGCAGCTTGGGACAGGGGGCCTTCCCCCTCCACTTT.

The chain links TRBV28 to TRBJ1-2; D might be TRBD1 (5 bases). There are 14 residues in the CDR3. The V and J ends lost 5 bases and 0 bases respectively, with 10 bases between them. CDR1 and CDR2 from the germline V gene are MDHEN and SYDVKM. The CDR3 is CASSITGPNYGYTF. CDR3 DNA: TGTGCCAGCAGTATCACAGGTCCTAACTATGGCTACACCTTC.

V and J are TRBV5-4 and TRBJ2-3; TRBD1 matches 11 bases. Germline V gene lookup returns CDR1 SGHNT and CDR2 YYREEE (reference sequence). Trimming took 8 bases from V and 5 from J; bases not matched to a gene: 16. The CDR3 has 17 residues. The CDR3 DNA follows: TGTGCCAGTAAGAAAGCAGGACAGGGGGCTAAAATAGATACGCAGTATTTT. Translated: CASKKAGQGAKIDTQYF.

CDR3 sequence reads: CSVEGLAESSYEQYF. CDR3 DNA: TGCAGCGTTGAGGGACTAGCGGAAAGCTCCTACGAGCAGTACTTC. This chain links TRBV29-1 with TRBJ2-7, with 11 bases identical to TRBD2. The CDR3 runs 15 residues. CDR1 is SQVTM, CDR2 ANQGSEA, per germline. Unmatched junction bases numbered 4, after V lost 3 bases and J lost 0 bases.

The chain joins TRBV18 to TRBJ1-2; TRBD1 agrees at 7 bases. The germline V gene encodes CDR1 KGHSH and CDR2 LQKENI. The CDR3 consists of 16 residues. Trimming took 3 bases from V and 6 from J; bases not matched to a gene: 13. This chain's CDR3 is CASSPTSGQAGNGYTF. Written as DNA, the CDR3 is TGTGCCAGCTCACCTACTAGCGGACAGGCAGGGAATGGCTACACCTTC.

The V and J genes are TRBV5-1 and TRBJ2-2, with 9 bases that match TRBD1. CDR3 length: 16 amino acids. Germline trimming cut 3 bases from V and 3 bases from J; bases unmatched to any gene: 6. CDR1 SGHRS and CDR2 YFSETQ come from the germline V gene. CDR3 in amino acids: CASSSGQGRDTGELFF. CDR3 bases: TGCGCCAGCAGCTCCGGACAGGGGAGGGACACCGGGGAGCTGTTTTTT.

This sequence joins TRBV11-2 and TRBJ2-7; D not certain. V was pared by 5 bases and J by 4 bases, with 9 bases between. Germline values: CDR1 SGHAT, CDR2 FQNNGV. The CDR3 loop spans 12 amino acids. DNA for the CDR3: TGTGCCAGCAGCCCTAACCCATACGAGCAGTACTTC. Amino acids: CASSPNPYEQYF.

The J gene is TRBJ2-3, the V gene TRBV2; 10 bases are shared with TRBD2. Trimming took 4 bases from V and 8 from J; bases not matched to a gene: 3. Germline loops: CDR1 SNHLY, CDR2 FYNNEI. The CDR3 length is 13 residues. The CDR3 here is CASSVIAGGTQYF. The CDR3 region has the DNA TGTGCCAGCAGTGTTATAGCGGGAGGTACGCAGTATTTT.

This chain links TRBV11-1 with TRBJ1-2, with a weak D call TRBD1 (6 bases). The CDR3 runs to 14 residues. Germline V gene lookup returns CDR1 SGHAT and CDR2 FQDESV (reference sequence). Between the trimmed V and J ends, which lost 5 bases and 5 bases, there was a span of 15 bases. The CDR3 loop is CASSPMGQGYGYTF. CDR3 in DNA: TGTGCCAGCAGCCCCATGGGACAAGGGTATGGCTACACCTTC.